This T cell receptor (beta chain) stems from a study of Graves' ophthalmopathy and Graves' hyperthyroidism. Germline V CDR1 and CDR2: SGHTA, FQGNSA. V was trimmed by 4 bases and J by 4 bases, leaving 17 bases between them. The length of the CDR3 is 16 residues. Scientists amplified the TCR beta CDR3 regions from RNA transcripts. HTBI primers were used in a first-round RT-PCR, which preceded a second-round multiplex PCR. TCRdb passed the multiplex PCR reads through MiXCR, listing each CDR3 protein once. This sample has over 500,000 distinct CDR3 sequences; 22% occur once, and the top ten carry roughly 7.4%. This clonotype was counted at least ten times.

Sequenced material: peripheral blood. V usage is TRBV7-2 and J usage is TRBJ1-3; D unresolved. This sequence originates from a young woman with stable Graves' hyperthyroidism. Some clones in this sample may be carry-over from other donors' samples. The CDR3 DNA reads TGTGCCAGCAGCTCCCCGCTCACAACCGCCGGAAACACCATATATTTT. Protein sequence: CASSSPLTTAGNTIYF.